The 10 T cell receptor beta chains in this list originate from one sample, sequenced in a study of blood T cell repertoires in COVID-19. Produced via immunoSEQ multiplex PCR; TCRdb's table is partial and in-frame only. The sample includes tens of thousands of clones, 83% of them seen just once. The source material was peripheral blood. The receptors were gathered from a man of 80 years or more with active or convalescent COVID-19.

V usage is TRBV14 and J usage is TRBJ2-1; the match to TRBD2 covers 8 bases. J lost 6 bases, V lost 0 bases, and 7 bases had no gene match. The CDR3 consists of 16 residues. The germline CDR1 and CDR2 sequences are SGHDN and FVKESK. The CDR3 region is CASSQEGTSSGNEQFF. CDR3 coding DNA: TGTGCCAGCAGCCAAGAGGGGACTAGTTCTGGCAATGAGCAGTTCTTC.

The V and J genes are TRBV7-9 and TRBJ1-6; 9 positions agree with TRBD1. The CDR3 runs to 15 residues. Per germline, CDR1 SEHNR and CDR2 FQNEAQ (reference sequence). The ends lost 5 bases at V and 7 bases at J; junction bases unmatched: 6. CDR3 residues: CASSPSGQGNSPLHF. CDR3 nucleotides: TGTGCCAGCAGCCCGAGCGGACAGGGGAATTCACCCCTCCACTTT.

The rearrangement links TRBV7-2 to TRBJ2-5; 7 bases agree with TRBD1. With V trimmed by 5 bases and J by 2 bases, 8 bases remained unmatched. CDR3 size: 15 residues. Germline V gene data show CDR1 as SGHTA and CDR2 as FQGNSA. CDR3 amino acids: CASSPGTVLQETQYF. The CDR3, as DNA: TGTGCCAGCAGCCCCGGGACAGTCCTTCAAGAGACCCAGTACTTC. The full variable domain, rest sourced from reference TRBV7-2 and TRBJ2-5, is GAGVSQSPSNKVTEKGKDVELRCDPISGHTALYWYRQSLGQGLEFLIYFQGNSAPDKSGLPSDRFSAERTGGSVSTLTIQRTQQEDSAVYLCASSPGTVLQETQYFGPGTRLLVL.

The rearrangement joins TRBV4-1 to TRBJ2-1; D gene uncertain. The CDR3 spans 12 residues. CDR1 MGHRA and CDR2 YSYEKL come from the germline V gene. Deletions cut 1 base from V and 7 bases from J, with 5 bases between. Here the CDR3 DNA reads TGCGCCAGCAGCCAAGCTCTGAATGAGCAGTTCTTC. Translated: CASSQALNEQFF.

This clone was picked up a small number of times. The chain is built from TRBV29-1 and TRBJ1-2; no clear D. V lost 0 bases, J lost 3 bases, and 5 bases lay in between. The CDR3 totals 12 residues. In germline, CDR1 is SQVTM, CDR2 ANQGSEA. Here the CDR3 reads CSVEENYYGYTF. The CDR3 bases are TGCAGCGTTGAAGAGAACTACTATGGCTACACCTTC.

The V and J genes are TRBV3-1 (or the pseudogene TRBV3-2) and TRBJ2-5; perhaps TRBD2 as D (6 bases). V gave up 0 bases and J gave up 4 bases, with 12 bases separating them. The V gene's germline CDR1 is LGHDT and CDR2 YNNKEL (reference sequence). The CDR3 spans 15 residues. The CDR3 DNA reads as TGTGCCAGCAGCCAAGAAAGAGGACTATCAGAGACCCAGTACTTC. Encoded protein: CASSQERGLSETQYF.

The chain links TRBV7-6 to TRBJ2-5; TRBD2 agrees at 8 bases. The CDR3 loop spans 17 amino acids. Germline V gene lookup returns CDR1 SGHVS and CDR2 FNYEAQ. The V and J ends lost 5 bases and 0 bases, in that order; junction bases with no gene match: 11. CDR3 in amino acids: CASSQGLAGTYQETQYF. CDR3 bases: TGTGCCAGCAGCCAAGGTTTAGCGGGGACGTACCAAGAGACCCAGTACTTC.

The chain uses TRBV3-1 (or the pseudogene TRBV3-2) and TRBJ1-2; D unresolved. The CDR3 is made up of 14 amino acids. Trimming took off 2 bases at V and 1 base at J, with 8 bases between the two ends. Germline values: CDR1 LGHDT, CDR2 YNNKEL (reference sequence). The CDR3 region is CASSQTISNYGYTF. The DNA for the CDR3 is TGTGCCAGCAGCCAAACAATAAGTAACTATGGCTACACCTTC.

J is TRBJ2-2 and V is TRBV27; possibly TRBD2 for D (5 bases). The CDR3 sequence is 14 residues long. CDR1 and CDR2 (germline): MNHEY, SMNVEV (reference sequence). V was shortened by 8 bases and J by 5 bases, with 15 bases between the two germline ends. The CDR3 sequence is CASRILGPTGELFF. DNA for the CDR3: TGTGCCAGCCGAATACTAGGACCGACCGGGGAGCTGTTTTTT.

In its sample, this clone was seen a few times. The V and J genes are TRBV7-2 and TRBJ1-6, with TRBD1 identical over 7 bases. CDR3 length: 14 residues. Germline V gene data show CDR1 as SGHTA and CDR2 as FQGNSA. The V segment lost 3 bases and the J segment 7 bases; nucleotides outside the gene matches: 3. CDR3 nucleotide sequence: TGTGCCAGCAGCTTCACAGGGGTAAATTCACCCCTCCACTTT. As protein: CASSFTGVNSPLHF. The full variable domain, its missing parts supplied by reference TRBV7-2 and TRBJ1-6, is GAGVSQSPSNKVTEKGKDVELRCDPISGHTALYWYRQSLGQGLEFLIYFQGNSAPDKSGLPSDRFSAERTGGSVSTLTIQRTQQEDSAVYLCASSFTGVNSPLHFGNGTRLTVT.